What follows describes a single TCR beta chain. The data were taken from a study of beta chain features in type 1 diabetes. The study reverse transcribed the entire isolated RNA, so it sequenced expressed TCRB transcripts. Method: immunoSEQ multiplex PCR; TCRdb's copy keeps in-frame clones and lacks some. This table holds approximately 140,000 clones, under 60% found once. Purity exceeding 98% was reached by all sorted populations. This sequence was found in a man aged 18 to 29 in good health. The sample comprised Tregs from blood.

The DNA for the CDR3 is TGTGCCAGCAGCATACAGATGAACACTGAAGCTTTCTTT. As protein: CASSIQMNTEAFF. This rearrangement joins TRBV7-3 to TRBJ1-1; unclear D gene. Germline lookup yields CDR1 SGHTA and CDR2 FQGTGA. Trimming cost V 5 bases and J 0 bases, with 7 bases left between them. CDR3 length: 13 amino acids.